This record concerns one T cell receptor (beta chain) sequence. No antigen is known for it. TCRdb recomputed calls from the 5' RACE reads with MiXCR, one row per CDR3 protein. The data hold a few hundred thousand distinct CDR3 sequences, with 16% observed a single time. This entry belongs to a study of T-cell memory formation after mild COVID-19. Overall study findings and caveats: Among contracting clones, CD4+ were mainly CM/EM and CD8+ enriched in EMRA.

The length of the CDR3 is 18 residues. The sequenced sample consisted of PBMCs or a T cell subset sorted from them (not recorded which). The chain uses TRBV21-1 and TRBJ2-5. TRBV21-1 is tagged as a pseudogene. The receptor was isolated from a man aged 18 to 35 who had mild COVID-19 (a few samples of this study predate the infection). Cell type and time point are not known. The DNA of the CDR3 is TGTGCCAGCAGCGAAAGGTGGCGGCGGACCCAACAGACGGAGACCCAGTACTTC. This gives the protein CASSERWRRTQQTETQYF.